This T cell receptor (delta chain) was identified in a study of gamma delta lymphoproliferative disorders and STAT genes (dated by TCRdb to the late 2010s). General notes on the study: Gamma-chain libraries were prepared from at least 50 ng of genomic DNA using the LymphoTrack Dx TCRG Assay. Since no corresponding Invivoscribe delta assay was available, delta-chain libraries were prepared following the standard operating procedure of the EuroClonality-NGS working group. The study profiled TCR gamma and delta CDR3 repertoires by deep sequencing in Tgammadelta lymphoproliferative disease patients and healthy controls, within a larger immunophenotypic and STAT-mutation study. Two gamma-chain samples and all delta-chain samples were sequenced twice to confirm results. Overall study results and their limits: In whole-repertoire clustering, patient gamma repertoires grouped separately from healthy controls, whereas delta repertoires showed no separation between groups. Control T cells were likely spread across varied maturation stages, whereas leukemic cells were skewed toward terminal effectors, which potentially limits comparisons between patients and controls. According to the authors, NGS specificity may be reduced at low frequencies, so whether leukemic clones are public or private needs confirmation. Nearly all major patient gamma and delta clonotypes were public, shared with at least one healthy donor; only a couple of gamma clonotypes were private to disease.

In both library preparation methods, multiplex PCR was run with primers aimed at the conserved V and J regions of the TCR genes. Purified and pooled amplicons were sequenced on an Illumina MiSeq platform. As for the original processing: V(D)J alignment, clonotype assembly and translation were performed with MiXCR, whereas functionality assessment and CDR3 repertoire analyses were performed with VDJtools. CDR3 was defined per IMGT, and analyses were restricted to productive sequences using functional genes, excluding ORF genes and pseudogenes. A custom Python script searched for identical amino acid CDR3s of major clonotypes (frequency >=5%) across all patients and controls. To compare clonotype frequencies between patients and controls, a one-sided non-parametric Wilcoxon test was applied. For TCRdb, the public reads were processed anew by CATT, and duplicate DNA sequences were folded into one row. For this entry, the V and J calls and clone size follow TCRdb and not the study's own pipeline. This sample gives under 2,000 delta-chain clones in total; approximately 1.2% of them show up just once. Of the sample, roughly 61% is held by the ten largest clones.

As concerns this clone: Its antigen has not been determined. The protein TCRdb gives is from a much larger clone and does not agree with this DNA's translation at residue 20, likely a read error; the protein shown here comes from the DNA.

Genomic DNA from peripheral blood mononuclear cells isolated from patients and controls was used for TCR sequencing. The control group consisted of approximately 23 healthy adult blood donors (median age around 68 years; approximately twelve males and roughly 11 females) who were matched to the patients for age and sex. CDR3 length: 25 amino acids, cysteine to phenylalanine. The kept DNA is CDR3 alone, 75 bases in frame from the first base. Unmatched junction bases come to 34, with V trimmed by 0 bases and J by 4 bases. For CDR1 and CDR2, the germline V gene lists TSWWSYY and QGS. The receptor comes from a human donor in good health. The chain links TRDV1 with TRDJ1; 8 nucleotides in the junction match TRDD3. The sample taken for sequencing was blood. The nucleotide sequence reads TGTGCTCTTGGGGAACTACATCTATATCCTAAACTGGGGGTTATCAGGGTTCCGAACATCGATAAACTCATCTTT. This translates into CALGELHLYPKLGVIRVPNIDKLIF.